A selection of T cell receptor beta chains follows, all from one sample in a study of T cells in Graves' hyperthyroidism and ophthalmopathy. MiXCR was run by TCRdb on the multiplex PCR reads, yielding one entry per CDR3 protein. The table lists hundreds of thousands of distinct CDR3 sequences, 35% to 40% of them singletons. The sequenced sample consisted of blood. The source is a man aged 18 to 29 with Graves' hyperthyroidism. Each CDR3 is given with its conserved first and last residue. A D gene is named only where the DNA matches it firmly. For some rows the clone size is stated as once, few or many, or as a class when expanded; others skip it.

cdr3_length: 16; clone_size: .; v_call: TRBV19; d_call: TRBD1; j_call: TRBJ2-5; cdr3_aa: CASSIDPRGGAETQYF; cdr3_nt: TGTGCCAGTAGTATAGACCCCCGAGGGGGCGCAGAGACCCAGTACTTC
cdr3_length: 15; clone_size: .; v_call: TRBV6-1; d_call: TRBD2; j_call: TRBJ2-5; cdr3_aa: CASSSTSGIRETQYF; cdr3_nt: TGTGCCAGCAGTTCGACTAGCGGGATACGAGAGACCCAGTACTTC
cdr3_length: 14; clone_size: few; v_call: TRBV2; d_call: .; j_call: TRBJ2-7; cdr3_aa: CASTHTRRGSEQYF; cdr3_nt: TGTGCCAGCACCCATACCCGTCGGGGCAGCGAGCAGTACTTC
cdr3_length: 15; clone_size: .; v_call: TRBV12-3/TRBV12-4; d_call: TRBD2; j_call: TRBJ2-5; cdr3_aa: CASRRTSGPQETQYF; cdr3_nt: TGTGCCAGCAGGCGGACTAGCGGGCCCCAAGAGACCCAGTACTTC
cdr3_length: 14; clone_size: many; v_call: TRBV5-1; d_call: TRBD1; j_call: TRBJ1-1; cdr3_aa: CASSLDRGNTEAFF; cdr3_nt: TGCGCCAGCAGCTTGGACAGGGGGAACACTGAAGCTTTCTTT
cdr3_length: 15; clone_size: many; v_call: TRBV29-1; d_call: .; j_call: TRBJ1-2; cdr3_aa: CSVTGTADNFYGYTF; cdr3_nt: TGCAGCGTCACCGGGACTGCGGATAACTTCTATGGCTACACCTTC
cdr3_length: 16; clone_size: .; v_call: TRBV11-2; d_call: .; j_call: TRBJ1-3; cdr3_aa: CASSPRYAGYGNTIYF; cdr3_nt: TGTGCCAGCAGCCCTCGGTATGCGGGATATGGAAACACCATATATTTT
cdr3_length: 14; clone_size: many; v_call: TRBV15; d_call: .; j_call: TRBJ1-1; cdr3_aa: CATSRDTVGTEAFF; cdr3_nt: TGTGCCACCAGCAGAGATACGGTCGGGACTGAAGCTTTCTTT
cdr3_length: 14; clone_size: many; v_call: TRBV11-2; d_call: .; j_call: TRBJ2-5; cdr3_aa: CASSLVGGMGTQYF; cdr3_nt: TGTGCCAGCAGCTTAGTCGGGGGTATGGGGACCCAGTACTTC
cdr3_length: 15; clone_size: many; v_call: TRBV7-9; d_call: .; j_call: TRBJ1-5; cdr3_aa: CASSSPKDPDQPQHF; cdr3_nt: TGTGCCAGCAGCTCCCCTAAGGATCCCGATCAGCCCCAGCATTTT